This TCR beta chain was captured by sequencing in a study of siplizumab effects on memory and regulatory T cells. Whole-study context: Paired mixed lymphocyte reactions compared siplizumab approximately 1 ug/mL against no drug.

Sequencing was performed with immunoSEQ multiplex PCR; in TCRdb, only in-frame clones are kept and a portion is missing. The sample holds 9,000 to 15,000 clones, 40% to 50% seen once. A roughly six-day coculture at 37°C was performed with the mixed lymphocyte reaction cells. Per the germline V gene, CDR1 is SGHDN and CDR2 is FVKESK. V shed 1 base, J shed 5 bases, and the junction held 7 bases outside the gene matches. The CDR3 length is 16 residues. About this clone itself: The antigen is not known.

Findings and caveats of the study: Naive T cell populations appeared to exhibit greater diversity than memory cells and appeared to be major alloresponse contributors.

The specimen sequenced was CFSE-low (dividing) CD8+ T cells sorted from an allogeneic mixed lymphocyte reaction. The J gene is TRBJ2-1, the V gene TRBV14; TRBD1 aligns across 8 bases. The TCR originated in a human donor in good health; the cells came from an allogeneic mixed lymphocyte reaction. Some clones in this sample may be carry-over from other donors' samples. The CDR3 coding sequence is TGTGCCAGCAGCCAAGTAGCCAGGGGGCTGCACAATGAGCAGTTCTTC. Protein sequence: CASSQVARGLHNEQFF.